This TCR beta chain emerged from a study of blood T cell repertoires in COVID-19. Across the whole study: The samples span acute and convalescent COVID-19 from the United States, Italy and Spain.

As processed by the authors: Amplification of reference gene primers was used by the study to estimate nucleated cell counts. Generated by immunoSEQ multiplex PCR, the TCRdb table keeps only in-frame clones and is missing some. V, J and clone size derive from that table, while D and trimming were established from the DNA sequence. The data contain hundreds of thousands of clones, 88% of them singletons. Germline assignment: CDR1 GTSNPN and CDR2 SVGIG (reference sequence). The CDR3 length is 14 residues. Germline trimming cut 3 bases from V and 6 bases from J; bases unmatched to any gene: 8. This chain connects TRBV30 to TRBJ1-2; 9 nucleotides match TRBD1. Input material: peripheral blood. The receptor was isolated from a woman aged 30 to 39 with acute or convalescent COVID-19. The CDR3 spells CAWRGDRAIHGYTF. In nucleotides, the CDR3 is TGTGCCTGGAGGGGGGACAGGGCGATCCATGGCTACACCTTC. Together with reference TRBV30 and TRBJ1-2, the CDR3 gives the full variable domain: SQTIHQWPATLVQPVGSPLSLECTVEGTSNPNLYWYRQAAGRGLQLLFYSVGIGQISSEVPQNLSASRPQDRQFILSSKKLLLSDSGFYLCAWRGDRAIHGYTFGSGTRLTVV.